This entry features one T cell receptor (beta chain) sequence. CDR1 is LGHDT, CDR2 YNNKEL, per germline (reference sequence). CDR3 length: 15 residues. Trimming stripped 0 bases from V and 6 bases from J, with 11 bases between. Via MiXCR, TCRdb re-called the 5' RACE reads, giving one row per CDR3 protein. The table shows fewer than 700,000 distinct CDR3 sequences, with approximately 18% occurring only once. These data are taken from a study of T-cell memory formation after mild COVID-19. The chain carries TRBV3-1 and TRBJ2-2; D possibly uses TRBD1 or TRBD2 (5 bases each). Specimen: PBMCs or a T cell subset sorted from them (not recorded which). The TCR was taken from an adult woman who had mild COVID-19 (a few samples of this study predate the infection). Cell type and time point are not known. This CDR3 reads CASSQDLRDAGELFF. DNA of the CDR3: TGTGCCAGCAGCCAAGATCTAAGGGACGCCGGGGAGCTGTTTTTT.